Detailed here is one T cell receptor (beta chain). The sample originates from a study of T cell changes during pregnancy in multiple sclerosis. The protocol was immunoSEQ multiplex PCR, while the TCRdb copy is restricted to in-frame clones and leaves out a portion. Among about 36,000 clones listed, 93% were seen once. The germline gives CDR1 SGHRS, CDR2 YFSETQ. V was shortened by 6 bases and J by 0 bases, with 6 bases between the two germline ends. The CDR3 totals 12 residues. The chain uses TRBV5-1 and TRBJ2-5; D gene ambiguous. This clonotype originated in a female donor with multiple sclerosis, enrolled in a pregnancy study. The sample in question was CD4+ T cells from peripheral blood mononuclear cells, obtained in the first trimester of pregnancy. DNA of the CDR3: TGCGCCAGCACTCTAAACCAAGAGACCCAGTACTTC. Translation gives CASTLNQETQYF.